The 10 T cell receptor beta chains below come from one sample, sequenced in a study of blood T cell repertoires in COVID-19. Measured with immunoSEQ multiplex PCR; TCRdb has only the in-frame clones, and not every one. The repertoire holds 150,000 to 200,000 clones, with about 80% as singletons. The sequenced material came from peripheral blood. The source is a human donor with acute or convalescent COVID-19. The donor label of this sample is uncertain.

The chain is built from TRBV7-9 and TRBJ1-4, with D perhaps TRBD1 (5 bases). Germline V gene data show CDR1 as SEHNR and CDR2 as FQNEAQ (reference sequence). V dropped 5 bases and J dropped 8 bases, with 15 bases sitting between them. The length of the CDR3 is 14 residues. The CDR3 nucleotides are TGTGCCAGCAGCCCTGCGGGGCGGAGCGAAAAACTGTTTTTT. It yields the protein CASSPAGRSEKLFF.

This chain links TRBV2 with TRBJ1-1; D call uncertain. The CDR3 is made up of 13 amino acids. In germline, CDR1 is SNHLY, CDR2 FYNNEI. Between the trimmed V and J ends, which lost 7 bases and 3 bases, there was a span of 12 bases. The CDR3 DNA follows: TGTGCCAGCACCCAGGAAGAGTACACTGAAGCTTTCTTT. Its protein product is CASTQEEYTEAFF.

The chain's CDR3 is CASSPNAWDNSYEQYF. The CDR3 DNA follows: TGTGCCAGCAGCCCCAACGCCTGGGACAACTCCTACGAGCAGTACTTC. The chain has TRBV28 and TRBJ2-7, with D perhaps matching TRBD1 (6 bases). Per the germline V gene, CDR1 is MDHEN and CDR2 is SYDVKM. The V end lost 6 bases, the J end lost 0 bases, and 18 bases lay between the germline ends. The CDR3 has 16 residues.

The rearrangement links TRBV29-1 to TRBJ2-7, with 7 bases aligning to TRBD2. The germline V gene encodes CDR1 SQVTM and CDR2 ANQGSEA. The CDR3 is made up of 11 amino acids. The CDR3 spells CSGGEVYEQYF. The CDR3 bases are TGCAGTGGGGGGGAGGTCTACGAGCAGTACTTC.

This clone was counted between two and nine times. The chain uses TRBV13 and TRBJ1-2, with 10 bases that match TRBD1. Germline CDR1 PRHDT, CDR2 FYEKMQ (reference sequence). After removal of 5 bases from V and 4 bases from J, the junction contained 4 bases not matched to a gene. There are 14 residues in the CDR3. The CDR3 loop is CASSQTGGGYGYTF. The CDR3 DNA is TGTGCCAGCAGCCAGACAGGGGGCGGCTATGGCTACACCTTC.

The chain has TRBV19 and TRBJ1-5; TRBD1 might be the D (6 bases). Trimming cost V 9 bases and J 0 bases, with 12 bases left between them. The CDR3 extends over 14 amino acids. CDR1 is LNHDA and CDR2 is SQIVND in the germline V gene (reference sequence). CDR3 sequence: CASQGINSNQPQHF. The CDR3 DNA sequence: TGTGCCAGCCAGGGGATTAATAGCAATCAGCCCCAGCATTTT.

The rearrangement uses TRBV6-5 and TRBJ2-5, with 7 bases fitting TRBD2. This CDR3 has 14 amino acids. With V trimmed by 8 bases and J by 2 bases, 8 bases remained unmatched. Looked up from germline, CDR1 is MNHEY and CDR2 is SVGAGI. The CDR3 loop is CASRAGQRQETQYF. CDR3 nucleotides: TGTGCCAGCCGAGCGGGGCAGAGACAAGAGACCCAGTACTTC.

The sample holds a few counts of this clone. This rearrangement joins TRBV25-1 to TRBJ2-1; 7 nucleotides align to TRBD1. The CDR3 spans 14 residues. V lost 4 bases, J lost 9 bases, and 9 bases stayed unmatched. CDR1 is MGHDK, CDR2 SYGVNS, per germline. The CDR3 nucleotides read TGTGCCAGCAGTGTAGGACAGGATCGTGGTGAGCAGTTCTTC. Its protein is CASSVGQDRGEQFF.

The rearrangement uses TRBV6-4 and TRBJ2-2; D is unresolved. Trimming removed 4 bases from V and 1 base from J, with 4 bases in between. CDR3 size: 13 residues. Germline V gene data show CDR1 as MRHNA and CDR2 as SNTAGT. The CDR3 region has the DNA TGTGCCAGCAGTGGCGGGAACACCGGGGAGCTGTTTTTT. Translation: CASSGGNTGELFF.

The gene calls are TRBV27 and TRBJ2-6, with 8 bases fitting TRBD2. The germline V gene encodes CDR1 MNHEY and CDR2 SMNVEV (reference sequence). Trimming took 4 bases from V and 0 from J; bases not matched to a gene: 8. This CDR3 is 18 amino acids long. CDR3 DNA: TGTGCCAGCAGTTCGGGACTAGGGGTAAACTCTGGGGCCAACGTCCTGACTTTC. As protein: CASSSGLGVNSGANVLTF. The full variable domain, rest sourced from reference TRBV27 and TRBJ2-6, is EAQVTQNPRYLITVTGKKLTVTCSQNMNHEYMSWYRQDPGLGLRQIYYSMNVEVTDKGDVPEGYKVSRKEKRNFPLILESPSPNQTSLYFCASSSGLGVNSGANVLTFGAGSRLTVL.